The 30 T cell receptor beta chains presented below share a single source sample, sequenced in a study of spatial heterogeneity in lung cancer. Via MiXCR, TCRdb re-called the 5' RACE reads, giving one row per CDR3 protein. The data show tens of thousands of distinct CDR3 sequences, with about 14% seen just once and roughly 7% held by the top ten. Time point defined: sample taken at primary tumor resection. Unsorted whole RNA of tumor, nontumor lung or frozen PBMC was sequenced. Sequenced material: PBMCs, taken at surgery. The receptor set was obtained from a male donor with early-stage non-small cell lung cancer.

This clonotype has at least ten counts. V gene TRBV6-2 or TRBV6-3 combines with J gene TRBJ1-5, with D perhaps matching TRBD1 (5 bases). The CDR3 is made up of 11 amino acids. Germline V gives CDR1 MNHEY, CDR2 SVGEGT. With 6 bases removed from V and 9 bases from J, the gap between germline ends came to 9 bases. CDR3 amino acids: CASSHGGPQHF. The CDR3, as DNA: TGTGCCAGCAGCCACGGGGGGCCCCAGCATTTT.

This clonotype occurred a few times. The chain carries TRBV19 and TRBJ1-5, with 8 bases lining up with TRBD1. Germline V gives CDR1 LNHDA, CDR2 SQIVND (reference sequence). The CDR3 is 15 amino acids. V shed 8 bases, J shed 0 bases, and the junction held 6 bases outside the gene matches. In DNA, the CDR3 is TGTGCCAGTCGGACGGGACAGGTTAGCAATCAGCCCCAGCATTTT. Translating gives CASRTGQVSNQPQHF.

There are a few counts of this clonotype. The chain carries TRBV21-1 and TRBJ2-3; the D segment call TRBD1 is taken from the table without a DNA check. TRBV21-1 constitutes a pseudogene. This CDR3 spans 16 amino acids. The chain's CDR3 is CVSSKALRTCTDTQYF. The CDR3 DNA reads TGTGTCAGCAGCAAAGCGCTAAGGACATGCACAGATACGCAGTATTTT.

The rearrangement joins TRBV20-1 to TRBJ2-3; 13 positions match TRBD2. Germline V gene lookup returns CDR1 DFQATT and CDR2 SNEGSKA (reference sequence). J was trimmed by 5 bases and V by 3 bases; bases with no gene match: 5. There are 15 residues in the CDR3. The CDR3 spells CSARRLAGGLDTQYF. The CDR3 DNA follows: TGCAGTGCTAGGAGACTAGCGGGAGGTTTAGATACGCAGTATTTT.

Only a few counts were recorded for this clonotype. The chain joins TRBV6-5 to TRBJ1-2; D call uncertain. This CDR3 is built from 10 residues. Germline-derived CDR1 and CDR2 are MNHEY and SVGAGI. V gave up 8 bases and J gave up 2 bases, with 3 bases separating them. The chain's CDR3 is CASWNYGYTF. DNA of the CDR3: TGTGCCAGCTGGAACTATGGCTACACCTTC.

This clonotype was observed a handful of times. Here the CDR3 reads CSARVPAGGREQFF. Written as DNA, the CDR3 is TGCAGTGCTAGAGTTCCCGCAGGGGGAAGGGAGCAGTTCTTC. The gene calls are TRBV20-1 and TRBJ2-1, with TRBD1 matching 7 bases. This CDR3 comprises 14 residues. Germline CDR1 reads DFQATT; CDR2 reads SNEGSKA (reference sequence). Unmatched junction bases numbered 10, after V lost 1 base and J lost 10 bases.

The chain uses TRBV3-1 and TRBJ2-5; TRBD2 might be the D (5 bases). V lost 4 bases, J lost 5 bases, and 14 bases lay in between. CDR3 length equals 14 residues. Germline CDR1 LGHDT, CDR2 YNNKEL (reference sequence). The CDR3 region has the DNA TGTGCCAGCAGCCGAGCGGACGTCGGGGAGACCCAGTACTTC. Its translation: CASSRADVGETQYF.

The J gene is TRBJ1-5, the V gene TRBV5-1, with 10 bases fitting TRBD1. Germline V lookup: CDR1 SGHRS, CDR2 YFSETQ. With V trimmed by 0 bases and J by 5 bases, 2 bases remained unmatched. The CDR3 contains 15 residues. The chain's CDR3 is CASSLAGTGDQPQHF. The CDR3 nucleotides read TGCGCCAGCAGCTTGGCAGGGACAGGGGATCAGCCCCAGCATTTT.

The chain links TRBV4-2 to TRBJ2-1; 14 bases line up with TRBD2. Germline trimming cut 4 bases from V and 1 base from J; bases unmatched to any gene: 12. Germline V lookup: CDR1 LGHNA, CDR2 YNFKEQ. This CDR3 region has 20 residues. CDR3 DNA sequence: TGTGCCAGCAGCCGAGGAGGAACCGGGACTAGCGGGGGTTCCTACAATGAGCAGTTCTTC. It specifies CASSRGGTGTSGGSYNEQFF.

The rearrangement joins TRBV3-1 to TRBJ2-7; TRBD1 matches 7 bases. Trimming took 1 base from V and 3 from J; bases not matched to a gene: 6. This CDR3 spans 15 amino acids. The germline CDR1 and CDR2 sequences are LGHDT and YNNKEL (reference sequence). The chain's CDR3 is CASSQVPDRSYEQYF. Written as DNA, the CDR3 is TGTGCCAGCAGCCAAGTTCCGGACAGGAGCTACGAGCAGTACTTC.

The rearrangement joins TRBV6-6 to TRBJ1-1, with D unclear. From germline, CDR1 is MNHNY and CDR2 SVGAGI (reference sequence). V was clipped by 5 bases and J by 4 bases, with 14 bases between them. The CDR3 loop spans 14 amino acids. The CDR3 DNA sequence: TGTGCCAGCAGTCGAAACCGGGCTTCCACTGAAGCTTTCTTT. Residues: CASSRNRASTEAFF.

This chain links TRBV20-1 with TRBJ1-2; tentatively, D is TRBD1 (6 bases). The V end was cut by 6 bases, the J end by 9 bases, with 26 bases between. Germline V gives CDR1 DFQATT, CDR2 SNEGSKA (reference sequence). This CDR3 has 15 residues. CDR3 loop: CSAGPTGRGYSSYTF. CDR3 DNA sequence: TGCAGTGCCGGACCTACAGGGAGGGGCTATTCGAGCTACACCTTC.

The CDR3 DNA reads TGCGCCAGCAGCTTTATTTCCGGGACCTACGAGCAGTACTTC. Its protein product is CASSFISGTYEQYF. The rearrangement uses TRBV5-1 and TRBJ2-7; TRBD2 is a possible D gene (5 bases). V was pared by 2 bases and J by 2 bases, with 11 bases between. Looked up from germline, CDR1 is SGHRS and CDR2 is YFSETQ. The CDR3 spans 14 residues.

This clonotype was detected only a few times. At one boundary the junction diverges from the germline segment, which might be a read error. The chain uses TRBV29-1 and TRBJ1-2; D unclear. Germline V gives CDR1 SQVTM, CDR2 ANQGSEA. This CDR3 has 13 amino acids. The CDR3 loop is CSVAKGKDYGHTF. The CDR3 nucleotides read TGCAGCGTTGCCAAGGGTAAGGACTATGGCCACACCTTC.

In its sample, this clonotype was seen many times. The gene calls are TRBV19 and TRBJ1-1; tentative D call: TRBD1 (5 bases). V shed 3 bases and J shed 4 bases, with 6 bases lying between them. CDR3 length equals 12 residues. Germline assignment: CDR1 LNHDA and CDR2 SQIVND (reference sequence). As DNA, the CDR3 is TGTGCCAGTAGTATGGGGGGCACTGAAGCTTTCTTT. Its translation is CASSMGGTEAFF.

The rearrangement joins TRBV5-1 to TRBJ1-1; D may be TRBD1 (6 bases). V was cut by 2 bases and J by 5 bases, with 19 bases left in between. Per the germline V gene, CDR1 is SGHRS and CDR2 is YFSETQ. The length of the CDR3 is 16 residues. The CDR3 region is CASSFSFGGRNTEAFF. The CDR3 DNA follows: TGCGCCAGCAGCTTTTCCTTTGGGGGGCGAAATACTGAAGCTTTCTTT.

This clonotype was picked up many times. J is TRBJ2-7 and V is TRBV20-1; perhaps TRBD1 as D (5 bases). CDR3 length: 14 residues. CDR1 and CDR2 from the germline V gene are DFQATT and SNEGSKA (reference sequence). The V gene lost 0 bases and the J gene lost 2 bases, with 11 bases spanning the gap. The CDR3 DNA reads TGCAGTGCTAGAGACCTCGGCAGGGCCTACGAGCAGTACTTC. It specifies CSARDLGRAYEQYF.

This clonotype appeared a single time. The DNA for the CDR3 is TGCAGCGTTGGGGTAGAGACCCAGTACTTC. This encodes CSVGVETQYF. The rearrangement links TRBV29-1 to TRBJ2-5; D unresolved. Germline loops: CDR1 SQVTM, CDR2 ANQGSEA. V was clipped by 4 bases and J by 4 bases, with 4 bases between them. The CDR3 runs to 10 residues. The full variable domain, in which reference TRBV29-1 and TRBJ2-5 provide the parts outside the CDR3, is SAVISQKPSRDICQRGTSLTIQCQVDSQVTMMFWYRQQPGQSLTLIATANQGSEATYESGFVIDKFPISRPNLTFSTLTVSNMSPEDSSIYLCSVGVETQYFGPGTRLLVL.

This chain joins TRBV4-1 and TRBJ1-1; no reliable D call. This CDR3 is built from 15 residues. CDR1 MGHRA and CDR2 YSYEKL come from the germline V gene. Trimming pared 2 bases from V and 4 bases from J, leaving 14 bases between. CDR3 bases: TGCGCCAGCAGCCAAACAGCCACCGGCGGCACTGAAGCTTTCTTT. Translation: CASSQTATGGTEAFF.

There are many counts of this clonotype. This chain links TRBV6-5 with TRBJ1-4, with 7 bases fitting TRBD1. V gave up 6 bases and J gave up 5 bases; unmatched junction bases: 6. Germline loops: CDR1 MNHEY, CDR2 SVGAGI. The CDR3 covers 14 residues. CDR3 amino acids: CASSPGQRNEKLFF. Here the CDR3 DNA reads TGTGCCAGCAGCCCGGGACAGAGAAATGAAAAACTGTTTTTT.

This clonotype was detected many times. The CDR3 DNA is TGCAGTGCTAGTCCCACTACCGGGACAAATTACAATGAGCAGTTCTTC. The encoded protein is CSASPTTGTNYNEQFF. V gene TRBV20-1 combines with J gene TRBJ2-1, with D perhaps TRBD1 (6 bases). CDR1 is DFQATT and CDR2 is SNEGSKA in the germline V gene (reference sequence). This CDR3 is built from 16 residues. The V gene lost 3 bases and the J gene lost 4 bases, with 19 bases spanning the gap.

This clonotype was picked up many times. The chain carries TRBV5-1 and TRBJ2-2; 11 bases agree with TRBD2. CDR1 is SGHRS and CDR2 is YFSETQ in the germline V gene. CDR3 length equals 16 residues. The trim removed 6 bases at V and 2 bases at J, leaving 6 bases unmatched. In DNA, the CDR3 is TGCGCCAGCACCCCGCTAGCGGGAGGTAACACCGGGGAGCTGTTTTTT. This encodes CASTPLAGGNTGELFF.

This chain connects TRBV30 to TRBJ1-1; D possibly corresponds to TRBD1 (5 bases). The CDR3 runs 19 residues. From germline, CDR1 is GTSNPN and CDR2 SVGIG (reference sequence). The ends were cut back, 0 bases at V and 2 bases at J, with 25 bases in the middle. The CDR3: CAWSVRFRLRRGLNTEAFF. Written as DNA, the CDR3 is TGTGCCTGGAGTGTACGATTTCGATTGAGAAGGGGCCTTAACACTGAAGCTTTCTTT.

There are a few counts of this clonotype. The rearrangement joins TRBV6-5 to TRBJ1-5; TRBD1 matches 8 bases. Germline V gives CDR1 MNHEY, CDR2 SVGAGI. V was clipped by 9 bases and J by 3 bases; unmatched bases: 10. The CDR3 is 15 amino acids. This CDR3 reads CASRTGYGDNQPQHF. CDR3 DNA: TGTGCCAGTCGGACAGGGTACGGGGACAATCAGCCCCAGCATTTT.

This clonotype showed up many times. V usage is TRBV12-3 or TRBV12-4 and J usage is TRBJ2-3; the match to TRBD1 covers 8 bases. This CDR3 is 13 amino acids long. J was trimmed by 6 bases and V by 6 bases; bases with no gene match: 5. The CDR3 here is CASRTGVKDTQYF. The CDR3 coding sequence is TGTGCCAGCAGGACAGGGGTTAAGGATACGCAGTATTTT.

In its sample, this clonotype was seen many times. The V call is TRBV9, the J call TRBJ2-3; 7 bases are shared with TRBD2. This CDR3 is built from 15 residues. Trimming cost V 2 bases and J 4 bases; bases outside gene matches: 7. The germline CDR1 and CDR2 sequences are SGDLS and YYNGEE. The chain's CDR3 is CASSVAGLPPDTQYF. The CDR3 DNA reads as TGTGCCAGCAGCGTCGCGGGACTACCCCCAGATACGCAGTATTTT.

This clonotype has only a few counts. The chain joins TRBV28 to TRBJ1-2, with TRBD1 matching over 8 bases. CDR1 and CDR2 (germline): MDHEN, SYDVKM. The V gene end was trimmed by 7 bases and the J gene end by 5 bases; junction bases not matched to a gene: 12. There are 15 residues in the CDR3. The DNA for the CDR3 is TGTGCCAGCACCCTGGACAGGGAATACATGTATGGCTACACCTTC. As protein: CASTLDREYMYGYTF.

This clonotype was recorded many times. In DNA form, the CDR3 reads TGCAGCGTCGCCCGCAGCGCGACTAATGAAAAACTGTTTTTT. Encoded protein: CSVARSATNEKLFF. V is TRBV29-1 and J is TRBJ1-4; D unresolved. The germline gives CDR1 SQVTM, CDR2 ANQGSEA. This CDR3 comprises 14 residues. V was clipped by 6 bases and J by 2 bases, with 13 bases between them. The full variable domain, its missing parts supplied by reference TRBV29-1 and TRBJ1-4, is SAVISQKPSRDICQRGTSLTIQCQVDSQVTMMFWYRQQPGQSLTLIATANQGSEATYESGFVIDKFPISRPNLTFSTLTVSNMSPEDSSIYLCSVARSATNEKLFFGSGTQLSVL.

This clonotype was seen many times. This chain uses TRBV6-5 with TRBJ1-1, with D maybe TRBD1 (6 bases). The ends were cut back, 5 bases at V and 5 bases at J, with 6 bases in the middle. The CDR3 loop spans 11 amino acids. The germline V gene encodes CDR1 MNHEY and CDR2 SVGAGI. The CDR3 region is CASSQGTEAFF. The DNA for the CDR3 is TGTGCCAGCAGTCAGGGGACTGAAGCTTTCTTT.

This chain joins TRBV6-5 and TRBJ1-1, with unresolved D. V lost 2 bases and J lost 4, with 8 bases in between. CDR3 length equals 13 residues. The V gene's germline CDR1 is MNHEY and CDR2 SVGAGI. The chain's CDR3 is CASSYTEATEAFF. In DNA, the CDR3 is TGTGCCAGCAGTTACACCGAAGCCACTGAAGCTTTCTTT.